The TCR beta chain described here comes from a study of identical twins. In its sample, this clonotype was seen many times. A single record per CDR3 protein comes from TCRdb applying MiXCR to the 5' RACE reads. The sample yields a few hundred thousand distinct CDR3 sequences, less than 20% seen once. The CDR3 has 15 amino acids. V lost 6 bases to trimming and J lost 4 bases; unmatched junction nucleotides: 7. Germline V gene lookup returns CDR1 DFQATT and CDR2 SNEGSKA (reference sequence). Sequencing used naive T cells sorted from blood. The sequence came from a man aged 50-60 years in good health. The rearrangement links TRBV20-1 to TRBJ2-5; TRBD2 aligns across 14 bases. CDR3 amino acids: CSAQGLAGVRETQYF. CDR3 DNA sequence: TGCAGTGCCCAGGGACTAGCGGGAGTGAGAGAGACCCAGTACTTC.